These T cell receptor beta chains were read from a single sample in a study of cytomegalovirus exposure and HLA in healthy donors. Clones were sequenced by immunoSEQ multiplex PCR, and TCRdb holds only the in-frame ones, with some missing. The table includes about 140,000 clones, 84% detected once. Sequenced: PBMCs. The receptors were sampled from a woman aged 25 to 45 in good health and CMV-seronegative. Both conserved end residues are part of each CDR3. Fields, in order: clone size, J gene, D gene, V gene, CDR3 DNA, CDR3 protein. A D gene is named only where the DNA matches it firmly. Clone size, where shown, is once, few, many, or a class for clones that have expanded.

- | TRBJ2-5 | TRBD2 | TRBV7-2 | TGTGCCAGCAGCTTAGGGACTAGCGGGGGGTCCAAAGGGGAGACCCAGTACTTC | CASSLGTSGGSKGETQYF
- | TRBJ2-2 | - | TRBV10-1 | TGCGCCAGCAGTGATGCCTGGGGGGGCGCCGGCACCGGGGAGCTGTTTTTT | CASSDAWGGAGTGELFF
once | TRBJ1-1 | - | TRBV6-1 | TGTGCCAGCAGTGACCAGGGATTGGGTGAAGCTTTCTTT | CASSDQGLGEAFF
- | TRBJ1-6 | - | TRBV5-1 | TGCGCCAGCAGCTTGCAGGTCGGCTCACCCCTCCACTTT | CASSLQVGSPLHF
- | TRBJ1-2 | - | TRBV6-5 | TGTGCCAGCACTAGGGGTCCAACTGGCTACACCTTC | CASTRGPTGYTF
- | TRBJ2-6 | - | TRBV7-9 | TGTGCCAGCAGCTCAGGGGGAGGAGACGACTCTGGGGCCAACGTCCTGACTTTC | CASSSGGGDDSGANVLTF
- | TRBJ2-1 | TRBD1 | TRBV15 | TGTGCCACCAGCCCCGGGACAGGAACTTACAATGAGCAGTTCTTC | CATSPGTGTYNEQFF
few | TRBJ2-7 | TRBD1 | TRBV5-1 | TGCGCCAGCAGCTTGTTGGCAGGGGGCGGGTACGAGCAGTACTTC | CASSLLAGGGYEQYF
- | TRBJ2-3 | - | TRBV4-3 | TGCGCCAGCAGCCAATTTGTAACAGATACGCAGTATTTT | CASSQFVTDTQYF
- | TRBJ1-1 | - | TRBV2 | TGTGCCAGCGGAAACGGGAGATTGAACACTGAAGCTTTCTTT | CASGNGRLNTEAFF
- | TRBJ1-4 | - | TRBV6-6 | TGTGCCAGCGGAGGTTGGACTAATGAAAAACTGTTTTTT | CASGGWTNEKLFF
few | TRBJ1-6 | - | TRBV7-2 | TGTGCCAGCAGCCCCGGGACTCAGAATTCACCCCTCCACTTT | CASSPGTQNSPLHF
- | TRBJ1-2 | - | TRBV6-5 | TGTGCCAGCAGTTACAAGGACAGCTCCTATGGCTACACCTTC | CASSYKDSSYGYTF
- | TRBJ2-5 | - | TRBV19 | TGTGCCACTTCTGGCCGGGGAGAGACCCAGTACTTC | CATSGRGETQYF
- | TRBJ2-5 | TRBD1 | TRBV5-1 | TGCGCCAGCAGCCTCCTGACAGGGACCCAAGAGACCCAGTACTTC | CASSLLTGTQETQYF
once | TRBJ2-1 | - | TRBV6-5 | TGTGCCAGCAGTTACTCTGTACTATACCTGAATGAGCAGTTCTTC | CASSYSVLYLNEQFF
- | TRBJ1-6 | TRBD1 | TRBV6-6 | TGTGCCAGCAGAAAACAGGGGGGCGATAATTCACCCCTCCACTTT | CASRKQGGDNSPLHF
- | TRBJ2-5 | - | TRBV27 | TGTGCCAGCAGTCCCGGGGACTTCCAAGAGACCCAGTACTTC | CASSPGDFQETQYF
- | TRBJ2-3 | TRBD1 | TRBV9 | TGTGCCAGCAGCATCGGACAGGGCAGAACTAGCACAGATACGCAGTATTTT | CASSIGQGRTSTDTQYF
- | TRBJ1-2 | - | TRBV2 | TGTGCCAGCAGTGGAAGACAGCCTTTCTATGGCTACACCTTC | CASSGRQPFYGYTF
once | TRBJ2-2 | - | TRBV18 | TGTGCCACCAAAACGGGACACCTGAACACCGGGGAGCTGTTTTTT | CATKTGHLNTGELFF
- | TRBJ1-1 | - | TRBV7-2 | TGTGCCAGCAGCGGGGGCCGGTTCAACACTGAAGCTTTCTTT | CASSGGRFNTEAFF
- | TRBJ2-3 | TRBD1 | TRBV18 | TGTGCCAGCTCTCCTTCAGGGACAGAAAACACAGATACGCAGTATTTT | CASSPSGTENTDTQYF
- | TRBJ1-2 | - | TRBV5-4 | TGTGCCAGCAGCGCGGGCCGGGACACCACTAACTATGGCTACACCTTC | CASSAGRDTTNYGYTF
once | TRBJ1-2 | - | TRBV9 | TGTGCCAGCAGCGCAGGGGATCCCCCACCTTACAACGGTGGCTACACCTTC | CASSAGDPPPYNGGYTF
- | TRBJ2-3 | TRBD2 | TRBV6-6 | TGTGCCAGCAGTCTCATGGGCGGGGGTCCAAGACTTACGCAGTATTTT | CASSLMGGGPRLTQYF
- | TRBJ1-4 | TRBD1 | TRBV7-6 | TGTGCCAGCAGCCCCACCGGGACAGGGGGGGAAAAACTGTTTTTT | CASSPTGTGGEKLFF
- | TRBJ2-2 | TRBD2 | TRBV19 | TGTGCCAGTACTCAAGATTTGGCTAGCGGGGGGGCAACCGGGGAGCTGTTTTTT | CASTQDLASGGATGELFF
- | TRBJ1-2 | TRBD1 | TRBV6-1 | TGTGCCAGCAGAGGTGACAGGGCCTATGGCTACACCTTC | CASRGDRAYGYTF
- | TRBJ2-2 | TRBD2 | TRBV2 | TGTGCCAGCAGGATCGGGGGGGCAAGGACCGGGGAGCTGTTTTTT | CASRIGGARTGELFF
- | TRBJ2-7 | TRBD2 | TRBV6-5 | TGTGCCAGCAGTTACTCTCCGGGACTAGCCTACGAGCAGTACTTC | CASSYSPGLAYEQYF
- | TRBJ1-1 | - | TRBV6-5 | TGTGCCAGCAGGGCAGAATGGGGCTACACTGAAGCTTTCTTT | CASRAEWGYTEAFF
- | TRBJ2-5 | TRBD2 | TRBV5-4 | TGTGCCAGCAGCCCCTTATCTAGCGGGGGAGAGACCCAGTACTTC | CASSPLSSGGETQYF
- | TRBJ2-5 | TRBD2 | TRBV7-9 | TGTGCCAGCAGCTTTACGGGGGGGCGCGTGAGTTGGGAGACCCAGTACTTC | CASSFTGGRVSWETQYF
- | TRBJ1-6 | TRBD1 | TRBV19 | TGTGCCAGTAGAGCCCTGACAGGGCCTAATTCACCCCTCCACTTT | CASRALTGPNSPLHF
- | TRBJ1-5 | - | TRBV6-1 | TGTGCCAGCCGTGGACTTCCTCGGCAGCCCCAGCATTTT | CASRGLPRQPQHF
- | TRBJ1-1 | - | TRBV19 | TGTGCCAGTAGTATTCTCCCTTCCGGTTTGAACACTGAAGCTTTCTTT | CASSILPSGLNTEAFF
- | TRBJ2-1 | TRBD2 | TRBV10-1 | TGCGCCAGCAGTCCGGGGGGGCCTGGCAATGAGCAGTTCTTC | CASSPGGPGNEQFF
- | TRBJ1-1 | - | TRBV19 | TGTGCCAGTAGTATGGGCAGCACCGGTAACACTGAAGCTTTCTTT | CASSMGSTGNTEAFF
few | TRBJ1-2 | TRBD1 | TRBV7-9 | TGTGCCAGCAGGGATACCTCAGGGGGTGGCTACACCTTC | CASRDTSGGGYTF
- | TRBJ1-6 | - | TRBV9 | TGTGCCAGCAGCCCGGTTGATACCTCACCCCTCCACTTT | CASSPVDTSPLHF
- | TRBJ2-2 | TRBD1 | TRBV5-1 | TGCGCCAGCAGTCCGGGGACAGGGATAAACACCGGGGAGCTGTTTTTT | CASSPGTGINTGELFF
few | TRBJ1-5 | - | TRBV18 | TGTGCCAGCTCACCAGGGGCAGGGGACCAGCCCCAGCATTTT | CASSPGAGDQPQHF
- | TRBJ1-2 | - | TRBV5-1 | TGCGCCAGCAGCTTTTTATCGAGGGGGGGAAGCGGCTACACCTTC | CASSFLSRGGSGYTF
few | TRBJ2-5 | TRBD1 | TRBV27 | TGTGCCAGCAGTTTATCGAGACAGGGGTTTGAAGAGACCCAGTACTTC | CASSLSRQGFEETQYF
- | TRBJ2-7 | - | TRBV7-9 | TGTGCCAGCAGTTCCCAGGACAGAAAGCAGTACTTC | CASSSQDRKQYF
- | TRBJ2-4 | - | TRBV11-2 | TGTGCCAGCAGCTTAGTGGGGCCCATGAACATTCAGTACTTC | CASSLVGPMNIQYF
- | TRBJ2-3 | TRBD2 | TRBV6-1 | TGTGCCAGCAGTGAACGGCCGGGGGGGCGAGATACGCAGTATTTT | CASSERPGGRDTQYF
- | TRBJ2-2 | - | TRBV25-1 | TGTGCCAGCAGTGAACCCGGGACACGAACCGGGGAGCTGTTTTTT | CASSEPGTRTGELFF
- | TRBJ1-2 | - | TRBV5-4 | TGTGCCAGCAGCTTGGATACCGGGTCATTCGGCTACACCTTC | CASSLDTGSFGYTF
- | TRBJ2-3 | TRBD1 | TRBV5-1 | TGCGCCAGCAGCCCAGGGACAGGGTCAGATACGCAGTATTTT | CASSPGTGSDTQYF
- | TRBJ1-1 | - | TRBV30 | TGTGCCTGGAGTGGAGGACAGCCGAACACTGAAGCTTTCTTT | CAWSGGQPNTEAFF
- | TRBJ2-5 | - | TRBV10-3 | TGTGCCATCAGAGCCGGAGAGACCCAGTACTTC | CAIRAGETQYF
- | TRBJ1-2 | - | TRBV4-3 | TGCGCCAGCAGCCAGAGTAGACAGCAATGGTATGGCTACACCTTC | CASSQSRQQWYGYTF
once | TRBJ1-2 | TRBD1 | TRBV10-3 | TGTGCCATTGGGGCCGGACAGGGTAGATATGGCTACACCTTC | CAIGAGQGRYGYTF
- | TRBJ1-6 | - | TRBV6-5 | TGTGCCACGACGATCCGGGACATCAATTCACCCCTCCACTTT | CATTIRDINSPLHF
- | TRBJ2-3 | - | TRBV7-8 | TGTGCCAGCAAAGGGGGGGGTCGAAGCACAGATACGCAGTATTTT | CASKGGGRSTDTQYF